This TCR beta chain was sequenced during a study of T cell responses to AZD1222 COVID-19 vaccine. Regarding the study as a whole: With two AZD1222 doses given, Spike-specific TCR breadth and depth both rose.

With regard to this clone: Its antigen is still unknown.

Germline V gene sequence: CDR1 DFQATT, CDR2 SNEGSKA (reference sequence). V was cut by 3 bases and J by 1 base, with 16 bases left in between. CDR3 length: 16 amino acids. Libraries were prepared by immunoSEQ multiplex PCR; TCRdb keeps only in-frame clonotypes and omits some of them. This table has 130,000 or so clones, roughly nine tenths appearing once. V gene TRBV20-1 combines with J gene TRBJ1-5; D is ambiguous. This specimen was peripheral blood, taken 28 days after the second dose of the MenACWY control vaccine. The TCR was taken from an adult who received the MenACWY meningococcal vaccine as a control. CDR3 DNA sequence: TGCAGTGCTAGTGAATCCGTGGGAGTAAGCAATCAGCCCCAGCATTTT. It translates to CSASESVGVSNQPQHF.